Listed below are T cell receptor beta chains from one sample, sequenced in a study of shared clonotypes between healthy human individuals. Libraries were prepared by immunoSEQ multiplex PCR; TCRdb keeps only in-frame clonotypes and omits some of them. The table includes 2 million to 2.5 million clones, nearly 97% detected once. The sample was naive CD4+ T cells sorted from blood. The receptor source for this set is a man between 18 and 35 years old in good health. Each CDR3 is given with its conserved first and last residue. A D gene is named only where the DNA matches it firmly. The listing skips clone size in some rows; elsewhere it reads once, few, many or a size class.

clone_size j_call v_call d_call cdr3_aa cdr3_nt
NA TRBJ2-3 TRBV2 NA CASSDSSGTQYF TGTGCCAGCAGTGATTCTTCGGGTACGCAGTATTTT
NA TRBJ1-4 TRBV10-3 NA CAMATGANEKLFF TGTGCCATGGCAACGGGGGCTAATGAAAAACTGTTTTTT
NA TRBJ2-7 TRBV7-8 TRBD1 CASSPRDRAGDSYEQYF TGTGCCAGCAGCCCCCGGGACAGGGCAGGGGACTCCTACGAGCAGTACTTC
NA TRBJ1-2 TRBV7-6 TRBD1 CASSLVSGQGVGYTF TGTGCCAGCAGCTTAGTCTCGGGACAGGGGGTTGGCTACACCTTC
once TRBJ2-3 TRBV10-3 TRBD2 CAIRGGETDTQYF TGTGCCATCCGGGGGGGGGAAACAGATACGCAGTATTTT
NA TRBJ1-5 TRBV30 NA CAWGGKGTPSSNQPQHF TGTGCCTGGGGCGGGAAGGGTACACCCTCTAGCAATCAGCCCCAGCATTTT
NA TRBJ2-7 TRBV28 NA CASSFDPGVSSYEQYF TGTGCCAGCAGTTTCGACCCCGGGGTCTCCTCCTACGAGCAGTACTTC
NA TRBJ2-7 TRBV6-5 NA CASSSPGEQYF TGTGCCAGCAGTTCCCCAGGCGAGCAGTACTTC
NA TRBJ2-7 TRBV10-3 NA CAISESLSLRVNEQYF TGTGCCATCAGTGAGTCCTTGAGTCTCAGGGTCAACGAGCAGTACTTC
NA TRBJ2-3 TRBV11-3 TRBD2 CASSPGGGGADTQYF TGTGCCAGCAGCCCCGGAGGCGGGGGGGCCGATACGCAGTATTTT
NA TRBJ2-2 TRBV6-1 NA CASSAPGLATGELFF TGTGCCAGCAGTGCCCCGGGACTCGCCACCGGGGAGCTGTTTTTT
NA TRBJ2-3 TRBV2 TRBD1 CASRIQGAGDTQYF TGTGCCAGCAGAATACAGGGGGCCGGGGATACGCAGTATTTT
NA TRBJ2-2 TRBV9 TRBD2 CASSPEREWDTGELFF TGTGCCAGCAGCCCCGAGCGGGAGTGGGACACCGGGGAGCTGTTTTTT
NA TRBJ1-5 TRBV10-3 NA CAISDGRDRRNQPQHF TGTGCCATCAGTGACGGCCGGGACCGACGCAATCAGCCCCAGCATTTT
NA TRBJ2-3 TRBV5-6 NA CASSFSSSSTDTQYF TGTGCCAGCAGCTTCTCTTCGTCTAGCACAGATACGCAGTATTTT
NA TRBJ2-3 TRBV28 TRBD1 CAGRTGGTDTQYF TGTGCGGGAAGGACAGGGGGCACAGATACGCAGTATTTT
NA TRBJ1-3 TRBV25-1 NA CASSDVSPGNTIYF TGTGCCAGCAGTGATGTTTCTCCTGGAAACACCATATATTTT
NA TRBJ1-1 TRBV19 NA CASRLARDMPNTEAFF TGTGCCAGTAGGCTGGCCCGGGACATGCCGAACACTGAAGCTTTCTTT
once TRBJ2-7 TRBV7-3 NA CASSPTGDYYEQYF TGTGCCAGCAGCCCCACAGGGGACTACTACGAGCAGTACTTC
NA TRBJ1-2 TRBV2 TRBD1 CASRGQGLDGYTF TGTGCCAGCAGAGGACAGGGCCTCGATGGCTACACCTTC
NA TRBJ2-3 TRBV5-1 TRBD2 CASSLGLAGGPITDTQYF TGCGCCAGCAGCTTAGGACTAGCGGGAGGGCCCATCACAGATACGCAGTATTTT
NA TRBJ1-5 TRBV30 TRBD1 CAWRGQRNQPQHF TGTGCCTGGAGGGGACAGCGAAATCAGCCCCAGCATTTT
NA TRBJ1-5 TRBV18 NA CASSLASGNQPQHF TGTGCCAGCTCATTGGCGTCGGGCAATCAGCCCCAGCATTTT
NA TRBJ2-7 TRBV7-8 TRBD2 CASSFRTSVSYEQYF TGTGCCAGCAGCTTCAGGACTAGCGTTTCCTACGAGCAGTACTTC
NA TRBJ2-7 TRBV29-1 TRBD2 CSVAGTSGRATYEQYF TGCAGCGTTGCCGGGACTAGCGGGAGGGCCACCTACGAGCAGTACTTC
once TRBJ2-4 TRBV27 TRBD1 CASSARDRGIQYF TGTGCCAGCAGTGCCCGGGACAGGGGTATTCAGTACTTC
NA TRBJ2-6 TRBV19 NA CASNRPKTPGANVLTF TGTGCCAGTAATAGGCCCAAAACCCCTGGGGCCAACGTCCTGACTTTC
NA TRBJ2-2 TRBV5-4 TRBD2 CASSLSGGTGELFF TGTGCCAGCAGCTTAAGCGGGGGTACCGGGGAGCTGTTTTTT
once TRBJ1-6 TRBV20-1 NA CSARVNSPLHF TGCAGTGCTAGAGTGAATTCACCCCTCCACTTT
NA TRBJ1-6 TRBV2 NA CASSGQAVSPLHF TGTGCCAGCAGTGGGCAGGCCGTTTCACCCCTCCACTTT
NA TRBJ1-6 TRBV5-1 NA CASSLVKEKNSPLHF TGCGCCAGCAGCTTGGTCAAGGAAAAGAATTCACCCCTCCACTTT
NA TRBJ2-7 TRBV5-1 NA CASSVGGSYEQYF TGCGCCAGCAGTGTTGGGGGGTCCTACGAGCAGTACTTC
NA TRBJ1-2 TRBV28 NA CASRPTGINYGYTF TGTGCCAGCAGGCCAACAGGGATCAACTATGGCTACACCTTC
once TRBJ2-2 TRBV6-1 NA CASSATGNTGELFF TGTGCCAGCAGTGCCACAGGGAACACCGGGGAGCTGTTTTTT
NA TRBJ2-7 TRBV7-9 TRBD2 CASSSSGSPTGEQYF TGTGCCAGCAGCTCTAGCGGGAGCCCTACCGGCGAGCAGTACTTC
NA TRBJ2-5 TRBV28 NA CASSEPAKQETQYF TGTGCCAGCAGCGAGCCGGCGAAGCAAGAGACCCAGTACTTC
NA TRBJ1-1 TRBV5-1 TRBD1 CASSLWGTENTEAFF TGCGCCAGCAGCTTGTGGGGGACAGAGAACACTGAAGCTTTCTTT
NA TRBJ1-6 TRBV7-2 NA CASSLLQGQNSPLHF TGTGCCAGCAGCTTACTACAGGGACAAAATTCACCCCTCCACTTT
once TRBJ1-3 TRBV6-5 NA CASRTDRSSGNTIYF TGTGCCAGCAGAACCGACAGGTCCTCTGGAAACACCATATATTTT
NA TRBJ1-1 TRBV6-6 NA CASTPGVANTEAFF TGTGCCAGCACCCCGGGAGTCGCGAACACTGAAGCTTTCTTT
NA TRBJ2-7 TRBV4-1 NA CASSQGRGLGSYEQYF TGCGCCAGCAGCCAAGGTCGAGGGTTAGGCTCCTACGAGCAGTACTTC
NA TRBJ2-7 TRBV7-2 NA CASSLVEGPYEQYF TGTGCCAGCAGCTTAGTGGAGGGCCCCTACGAGCAGTACTTC
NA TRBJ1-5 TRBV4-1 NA CASSQAPRELGRNQPQHF TGCGCCAGCAGCCAAGCCCCGCGGGAGTTGGGGAGGAATCAGCCCCAGCATTTT
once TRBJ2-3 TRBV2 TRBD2 CASRDPSGATDTQYF TGTGCCAGCAGAGACCCTAGCGGGGCCACAGATACGCAGTATTTT
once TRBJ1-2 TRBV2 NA CASGQNYGYTF TGTGCCAGCGGCCAGAACTATGGCTACACCTTC
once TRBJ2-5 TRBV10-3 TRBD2 CAITAGLAETQYF TGTGCCATCACCGCAGGACTAGCCGAGACCCAGTACTTC
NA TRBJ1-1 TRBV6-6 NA CASSFVTGLGTEAFF TGTGCCAGCAGTTTCGTTACAGGGTTAGGCACTGAAGCTTTCTTT
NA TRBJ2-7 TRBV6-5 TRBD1 CASSTQGVYEQYF TGTGCCAGCAGTACCCAGGGGGTCTACGAGCAGTACTTC
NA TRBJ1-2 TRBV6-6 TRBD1 CASTNGDRNYGYTF TGTGCCAGCACTAACGGGGACAGAAACTATGGCTACACCTTC
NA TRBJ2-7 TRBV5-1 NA CASSWTDNYEQYF TGCGCCAGCAGCTGGACGGACAACTACGAGCAGTACTTC
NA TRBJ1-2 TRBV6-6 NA CASSYLGPNGYTF TGTGCCAGCAGTTACTTGGGACCAAATGGCTACACCTTC
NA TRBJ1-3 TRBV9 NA CASSRSLDSSGNTIYF TGTGCCAGCAGCAGGTCCTTGGACAGCTCTGGAAACACCATATATTTT
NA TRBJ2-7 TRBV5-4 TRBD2 CASSLADSGGAYEQYF TGTGCCAGCAGCTTGGCCGATAGCGGGGGAGCCTACGAGCAGTACTTC
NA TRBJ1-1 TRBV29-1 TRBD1 CSVRTGPYQNTEAFF TGCAGCGTGAGGACAGGCCCTTATCAGAACACTGAAGCTTTCTTT
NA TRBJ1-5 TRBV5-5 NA CASSWTGTIQPQHF TGTGCCAGCAGCTGGACCGGGACAATTCAGCCCCAGCATTTT
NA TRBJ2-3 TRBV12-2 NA CASRWGLLHF TGTGCAAGTCGCTGGGGACTATTACATTTT
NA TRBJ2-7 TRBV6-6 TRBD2 CASSYFEREGYEQYF TGTGCCAGCAGTTACTTTGAACGGGAGGGTTACGAGCAGTACTTC
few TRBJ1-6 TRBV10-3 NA CATQGGDSPLHF TGTGCCACCCAAGGTGGAGATTCACCCCTCCACTTT
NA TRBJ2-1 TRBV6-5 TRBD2 CASSYPAGGLDEQFF TGTGCCAGCAGTTACCCTGCGGGAGGGTTAGATGAGCAGTTCTTC
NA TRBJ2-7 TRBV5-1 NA CASSPEGMRYEQYF TGCGCCAGCAGTCCCGAGGGTATGAGGTACGAGCAGTACTTC